This TCR beta chain was identified during a study of blood T cell repertoires in COVID-19. Overall study: From T cells, B-cell-depleted T cells, or PBMCs came the material, which was cDNA or gDNA.

Data came from immunoSEQ multiplex PCR; TCRdb stores just in-frame clones and leaves some out. This table holds roughly 330,000 clones, more than 70% found once. The length of the CDR3 is 12 residues. From germline, CDR1 is SGHNT and CDR2 YENEEA. V lost 5 bases and J lost 4, with 6 bases in between. Those who participated ranged in age from about 18 to 89 years and resided in 24 US areas. The TCR sequence derives from a woman aged 25-40 years who had recovered from COVID-19. The sample comprised PBMCs or T cells enriched from blood (not recorded which). The chain combines TRBV11-3 with TRBJ2-1; D gene uncertain. The CDR3 is CASSDGYNEQFF. Written as DNA, the CDR3 is TGTGCCAGCAGCGACGGGTACAATGAGCAGTTCTTC.